This is a list of T cell receptor beta chains from one sample in a study of shared clonotypes between healthy human individuals. Clones were read by immunoSEQ multiplex PCR, and TCRdb kept only the in-frame ones, dropping some. The sample shows about 520,000 clones, approximately 95% of them seen only once. The sequenced sample consisted of naive CD4+ T cells sorted from blood. These receptors were collected from a woman in her twenties or thirties in good health. Each CDR3 is given with its conserved first and last residue. Fields, in order: V gene, CDR3 protein.

>TRBV5-1
CASSLGPGQETQYF
>TRBV6-6
CASSSGQGPFDGYTF
>TRBV7-9
CASSLDFGGVNTEAFF
>TRBV28
CASTTGGAPHNQPQHF
>TRBV6-1
CASSVGYEQYF
>TRBV28
CASSLVVGGHTGELFF
>TRBV2
CASSIGLIADTQYF
>TRBV5-1
CASSLGDKNYGYTF
>TRBV11-3
CASSTGQGAAGELFF
>TRBV27
CASSLRLGQSEQFF
>TRBV11-2
CASSKGRDEQFF
>TRBV7-9
CASSLMGASPPYEQYF
>TRBV19
CASSPRLAGGPGVDTQYF
>TRBV29-1
CSAGRQGSYNEQFF
>TRBV28
CASSLIAGVDEQFF
>TRBV6-7
CASSSLDRNCSGNTIYF
>TRBV5-5
CASSLNRNTEAFF
>TRBV28
CASRGGPYEQYF
>TRBV7-3
CASSLRPSGYQETQYF
>TRBV19
CASSIPSGSLNEQFF
>TRBV14
CASSQGTGTHLQETQYF
>TRBV18
CASSPNQDNEQFF
>TRBV10-2
CASSEIVAGGNEQFF
>TRBV27
CASSLSGAMQEKLFF
>TRBV18
CASSPSEHSNQPQHF
>TRBV18
CASSPYSDRGTEAFF
>TRBV30
CAWNTGNTGNTIYF
>TRBV19
CASSPLTGRSPEAFF
>TRBV13
CASSLGQRTTNEKLFF
>TRBV6-1
CASSEAGGQIYYGYTF
>TRBV9
CASSVEAARGSGELFF
>TRBV28
CASMGGSSGANVLTF
>TRBV4-1
CASSQGGGMDEQYF
>TRBV18
CASSPGGGRVYEQYF
>TRBV4-2
CASSQDQPAGVYEQYF
>TRBV11-3
CASSPGQGNNVLTF
>TRBV6-1
CASSYLSGRAYEQYF
>TRBV10-3
CAISEQVGQPQHF
>TRBV18
CASSSSQGTGQPQHF
>TRBV7-9
CASSLVVGQGWNQPQHF
>TRBV18
CASSPDSYEQYF
>TRBV5-1
CASSLGQASYEQYF
>TRBV28
CASRMGGRVSEAFF